This T cell receptor beta chain came from a study of blood T cell repertoires in COVID-19. Study-wide context: The study drew acute and convalescent COVID-19 samples from the United States, Italy and Spain.

In the original analysis: Amplification with reference gene primers provided the estimates of nucleated cell counts. Sequencing was performed with immunoSEQ multiplex PCR; in TCRdb, only in-frame clones are kept and a portion is missing. V, J and clone size are those of that table, while D and trimming were read from the DNA. There are about 80,000 clones in the sample; around 80% occur only once, and roughly a third lies in the top ten. The germline CDR1 and CDR2 sequences are SGHDT and YYEEEE. Trimming took 5 bases from V and 7 from J; bases not matched to a gene: 7. The CDR3 loop spans 13 amino acids.

Sequencing was carried out using peripheral blood. This chain uses TRBV5-6 with TRBJ2-7; TRBD1 matches at 9 bases. The sequence came from a man aged 55 to 70 with COVID-19, enrolled during active disease. CDR3 in amino acids: CASRTQGAREQYF. The CDR3 DNA sequence: TGTGCCAGCAGGACACAGGGGGCTCGGGAGCAGTACTTC.